A single sample is the source of the 18 T cell receptor beta chains below, sequenced in a study of T cells in Graves' hyperthyroidism and ophthalmopathy. It was RNA transcripts that yielded the amplified TCR beta CDR3 regions. The TCR CDR3 was amplified in a first-round RT-PCR using the HTBI primer set. TCRdb called the multiplex PCR reads again in MiXCR, with one record for every CDR3 protein. The data contain nearly 750,000 distinct CDR3 sequences, roughly a third of them singletons. The sample taken for sequencing was blood. The receptor set was obtained from a middle-aged woman with Graves' hyperthyroidism.

The J gene is TRBJ2-7, the V gene TRBV7-2; 10 bases line up with TRBD2. This CDR3 has 16 amino acids. V dropped 8 bases and J dropped 1; count of bases not matched to a gene: 11. Germline V lookup: CDR1 SGHTA, CDR2 FQGNSA. CDR3 DNA sequence: TGTGCCAGCGGCCATATAGGACTAGCGGATTCCTACGAGCAGTACTTC. Protein product: CASGHIGLADSYEQYF.

In this sample, this clonotype turned up once. CDR3 nucleotide sequence: TGTGCCAGCAGCTTAGATGGGGCGGACTCACCCCTCCACTTT. It is translated as CASSLDGADSPLHF. This sequence joins TRBV7-2 and TRBJ1-6, with D possibly being TRBD1 (5 bases). Trimming left V 1 base short and J 10 bases short, with 11 bases between. CDR1 is SGHTA and CDR2 is FQGNSA in the germline V gene. The CDR3 sequence is 14 residues long.

This clonotype was recorded at least ten times. The chain uses TRBV12-3 or TRBV12-4 and TRBJ1-5; maybe TRBD1 (5 bases). The length of the CDR3 is 13 residues. Deletions cut 5 bases from V and 5 bases from J, with 10 bases between. CDR3 residues: CASSPTAHQPQHF. For the CDR3, the DNA is TGTGCCAGCAGTCCGACAGCCCATCAGCCCCAGCATTTT.

The chain couples TRBV6-5 to TRBJ2-7, with 9 nucleotides matching TRBD2. The germline CDR1 and CDR2 sequences are MNHEY and SVGAGI. V shed 3 bases, J shed 2 bases, and the junction held 5 bases outside the gene matches. CDR3 size: 15 residues. The chain's CDR3 is CASSYGGRETYEQYF. As DNA, the CDR3 is TGTGCCAGCAGTTATGGCGGGAGGGAGACCTACGAGCAGTACTTC.

This clonotype appeared a single time. The chain is built from TRBV2 and TRBJ1-6; a possible D gene is TRBD1 (5 bases). The CDR3 contains 14 residues. Deletions cut 7 bases from V and 5 bases from J, with 12 bases between. Germline lookup yields CDR1 SNHLY and CDR2 FYNNEI. CDR3 in amino acids: CASTIAGDNSPLHF. CDR3 in DNA: TGTGCCAGCACCATAGCGGGGGATAATTCACCCCTCCACTTT.

This clonotype has ten or more counts. V gene TRBV10-2 combines with J gene TRBJ1-6; D is unclear. Trimming took 6 bases from V and 7 from J, leaving 13 bases between them. CDR1 and CDR2 (germline): WSHSY, SAAADI. CDR3 length: 14 residues. Here the CDR3 DNA reads TGCGCCAGCAGACCCGCCGGCGAGAATTCACCCCTCCACTTT. Translating it yields CASRPAGENSPLHF.

V usage is TRBV7-2 and J usage is TRBJ2-7; weak D call: TRBD2 (5 bases). Germline CDR1 is SGHTA and CDR2 is FQGNSA. The CDR3 sequence is 16 residues long. V was cut by 0 bases and J by 2 bases, with 14 bases left in between. The DNA of the CDR3 is TGTGCCAGCAGCTTAGCGTCCGGGAACCCAACCTACGAGCAGTACTTC. Amino acid sequence: CASSLASGNPTYEQYF.

The chain carries TRBV4-1 and TRBJ1-1; 7 nucleotides agree with TRBD1. The CDR3 sequence is 14 residues long. Germline V gives CDR1 MGHRA, CDR2 YSYEKL. V gave up 1 base and J gave up 6 bases; unmatched junction bases: 5. Here the CDR3 DNA reads TGCGCCAGCAGCCAAGGACAGGGTTGGTCTGAAGCTTTCTTT. This sequence encodes CASSQGQGWSEAFF.

This clonotype was seen ten or more times. The V call is TRBV3-1, the J call TRBJ1-1, with D tentatively TRBD1 (6 bases). CDR1 is LGHDT and CDR2 is YNNKEL in the germline V gene (reference sequence). The CDR3 sequence is 14 residues long. Trimming cost V 2 bases and J 3 bases, with 10 bases left between them. In DNA form, the CDR3 reads TGTGCCAGCAGCCAAAGGGACACCTACACTGAAGCTTTCTTT. Amino acid sequence: CASSQRDTYTEAFF. Complete variable domain (other parts from reference TRBV3-1 and TRBJ1-1): DTAVSQTPKYLVTQMGNDKSIKCEQNLGHDTMYWYKQDSKKFLKIMFSYNNKELIINETVPNRFSPKSPDKAHLNLHINSLELGDSAVYFCASSQRDTYTEAFFGQGTRLTVV.

This clonotype was counted between two and nine times. The genes are TRBV12-3 or TRBV12-4 and TRBJ1-1; a weak D match, TRBD1 (6 bases). Trimming cost V 4 bases and J 1 base, with 16 bases left between them. The CDR3 has 16 residues. CDR3 sequence: CASSSIYREKNTEAFF. CDR3 DNA sequence: TGTGCCAGCAGTTCGATTTACAGGGAAAAGAACACTGAAGCTTTCTTT.

This clonotype showed up just a few times. V is TRBV2 and J is TRBJ1-2; D is uncertain. This CDR3 contains 14 residues. Germline assignment: CDR1 SNHLY and CDR2 FYNNEI. V was shortened by 5 bases and J by 8 bases, with 18 bases between the two germline ends. CDR3 bases: TGTGCCAGCAGTCCCGGTGGCGTCCCGGGCGGCTACACCTTC. Its translation is CASSPGGVPGGYTF.

The rearrangement joins TRBV25-1 to TRBJ1-4, with D possibly matching TRBD1 (6 bases). There are 10 residues in the CDR3. Germline V gene sequence: CDR1 MGHDK, CDR2 SYGVNS. The CDR3 spells CARDRGELFF. The CDR3 nucleotides read TGTGCTAGAGATAGGGGGGAACTGTTTTTT.

Ten or more counts support this clonotype. This chain joins TRBV12-3 or TRBV12-4 and TRBJ2-7, with a possible D match to TRBD2 (5 bases). Trimming stripped 3 bases from V and 3 bases from J, with 9 bases between. CDR3 length equals 13 residues. The CDR3 bases are TGTGCCAGCAGTTTTGGACTGGGCTACGAGCAGTACTTC. Encoded protein: CASSFGLGYEQYF.

This chain joins TRBV19 and TRBJ1-5; 8 nucleotides match TRBD2. The last part of the DNA fits TRBJ2-3 better; the J call may be wrong. CDR1 and CDR2 (germline): LNHDA, SQIVND (reference sequence). The CDR3 is 17 residues long. CDR3 region: CASSPLYPAGVGDTQYF. CDR3 sequence (DNA): TGTGCCAGTAGCCCTCTGTACCCAGCGGGGGTGGGAGATACGCAGTATTTT.

Ten or more counts support this clonotype. This chain joins TRBV7-9 and TRBJ2-5; D may correspond to TRBD1 or TRBD2 (6 bases each). The CDR3 spans 14 residues. The V and J ends lost 5 bases and 1 base respectively, with 11 bases between them. From germline, CDR1 is SEHNR and CDR2 FQNEAQ (reference sequence). In nucleotides, the CDR3 is TGTGCCAGCAGCACCTGGGGGGCCCAAGAGACCCAGTACTTC. This encodes CASSTWGAQETQYF.

This clonotype was seen ten or more times. The CDR3 nucleotides are TGTGCCAGTAGGAAGAGGACAGGGCAATGGCAGCCCCAGCATTTT. It is translated as CASRKRTGQWQPQHF. V usage is TRBV19 and J usage is TRBJ1-5; 8 nucleotides align to TRBD1. The CDR3 runs 15 residues. From germline, CDR1 is LNHDA and CDR2 SQIVND (reference sequence). With V trimmed by 6 bases and J by 7 bases, 11 bases remained unmatched.

This clonotype was recorded many times. The V call is TRBV25-1, the J call TRBJ1-3, with D hard to call. V was trimmed by 7 bases and J by 4 bases, leaving 11 bases between them. CDR1 is MGHDK and CDR2 is SYGVNS in the germline V gene. This CDR3 is built from 13 residues. In nucleotides, the CDR3 is TGTGCCAGCACCCTTAGTAAGGGAAACACCATATATTTT. Its protein is CASTLSKGNTIYF.

This clonotype was seen ten or more times. The V gene is TRBV24-1, the J gene TRBJ1-2; no firm D call. Germline CDR1 reads KGHDR; CDR2 reads SFDVKD. V lost 4 bases and J 2 bases, leaving 4 bases between the germline ends. The CDR3 runs to 12 residues. In DNA form, the CDR3 reads TGTGCCACCAGTGAGTACAACTATGGCTACACCTTC. Its translation is CATSEYNYGYTF.